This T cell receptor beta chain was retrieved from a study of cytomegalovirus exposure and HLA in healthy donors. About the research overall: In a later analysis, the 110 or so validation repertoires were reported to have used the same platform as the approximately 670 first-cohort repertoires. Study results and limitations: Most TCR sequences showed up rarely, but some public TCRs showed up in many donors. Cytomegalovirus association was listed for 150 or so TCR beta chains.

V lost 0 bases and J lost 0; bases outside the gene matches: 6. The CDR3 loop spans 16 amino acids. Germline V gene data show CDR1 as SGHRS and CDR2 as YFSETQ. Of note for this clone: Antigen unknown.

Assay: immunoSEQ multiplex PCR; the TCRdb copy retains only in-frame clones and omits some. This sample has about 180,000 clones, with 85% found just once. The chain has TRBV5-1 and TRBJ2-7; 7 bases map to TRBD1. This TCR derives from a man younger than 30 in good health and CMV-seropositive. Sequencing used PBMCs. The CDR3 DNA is TGCGCCAGCAGCTTGGGTACAGGGGCAAGCTCCTACGAGCAGTACTTC. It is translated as CASSLGTGASSYEQYF.